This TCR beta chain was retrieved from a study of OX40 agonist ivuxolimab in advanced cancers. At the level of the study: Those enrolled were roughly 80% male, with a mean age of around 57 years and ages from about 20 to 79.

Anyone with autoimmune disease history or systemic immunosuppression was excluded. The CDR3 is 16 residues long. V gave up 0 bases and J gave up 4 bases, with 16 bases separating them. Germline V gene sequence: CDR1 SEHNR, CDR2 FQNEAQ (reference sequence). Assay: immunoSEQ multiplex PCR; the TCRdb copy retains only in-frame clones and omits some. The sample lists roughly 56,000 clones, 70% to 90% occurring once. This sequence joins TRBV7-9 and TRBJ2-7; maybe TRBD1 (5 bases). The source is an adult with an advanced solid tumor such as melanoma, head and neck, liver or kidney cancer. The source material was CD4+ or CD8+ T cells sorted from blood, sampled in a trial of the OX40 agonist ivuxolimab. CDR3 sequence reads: CASSLAQGQTAYEQYF. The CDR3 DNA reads TGTGCCAGCAGCTTAGCTCAGGGCCAAACAGCTTACGAGCAGTACTTC.